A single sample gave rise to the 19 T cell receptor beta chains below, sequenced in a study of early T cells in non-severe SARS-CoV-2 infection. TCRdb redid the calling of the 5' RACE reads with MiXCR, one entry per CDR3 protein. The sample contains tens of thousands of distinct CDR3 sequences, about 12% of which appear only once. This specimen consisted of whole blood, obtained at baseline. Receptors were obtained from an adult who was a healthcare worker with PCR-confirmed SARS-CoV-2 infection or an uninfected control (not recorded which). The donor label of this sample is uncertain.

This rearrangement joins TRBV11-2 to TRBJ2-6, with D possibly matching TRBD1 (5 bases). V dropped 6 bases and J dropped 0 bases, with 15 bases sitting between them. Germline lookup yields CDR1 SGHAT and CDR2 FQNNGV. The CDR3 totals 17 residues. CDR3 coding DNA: TGTGCCAGCAGGCGGACATCTGACCCCTCTGGGGCCAACGTCCTGACTTTC. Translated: CASRRTSDPSGANVLTF.

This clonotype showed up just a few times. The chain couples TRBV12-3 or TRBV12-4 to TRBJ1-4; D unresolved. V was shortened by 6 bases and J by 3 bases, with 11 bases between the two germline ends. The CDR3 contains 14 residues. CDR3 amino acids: CASRREGSNEKLFF. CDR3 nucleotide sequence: TGTGCCAGCAGGCGGGAGGGATCTAATGAAAAACTGTTTTTT.

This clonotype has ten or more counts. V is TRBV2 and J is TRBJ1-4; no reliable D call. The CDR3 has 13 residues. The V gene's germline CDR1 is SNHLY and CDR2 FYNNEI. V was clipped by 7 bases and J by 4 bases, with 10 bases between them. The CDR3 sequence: CASNRQVNEKLFF. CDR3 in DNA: TGTGCCAGCAATCGTCAGGTTAATGAAAAACTGTTTTTT. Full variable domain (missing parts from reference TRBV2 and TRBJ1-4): EPEVTQTPSHQVTQMGQEVILRCVPISNHLYFYWYRQILGQKVEFLVSFYNNEISEKSEIFDDQFSVERPDGSNFTLKIRSTKLEDSAMYFCASNRQVNEKLFFGSGTQLSVL.

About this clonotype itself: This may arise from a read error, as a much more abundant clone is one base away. The CDR3 loop is CANSSGTGYGYTF. DNA of the CDR3: TGTGCCAACAGCTCCGGGACAGGCTATGGCTACACCTTC. The V gene is TRBV7-3, the J gene TRBJ1-2; 8 nucleotides line up with TRBD1. The CDR3 has 13 residues. CDR1 SGHTA and CDR2 FQGTGA come from the germline V gene.

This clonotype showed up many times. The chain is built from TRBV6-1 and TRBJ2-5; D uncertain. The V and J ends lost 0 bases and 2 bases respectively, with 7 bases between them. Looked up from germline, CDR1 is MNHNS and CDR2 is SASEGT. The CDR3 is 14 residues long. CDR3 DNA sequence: TGTGCCAGCAGTGAAGCTTCGAAGCAAGAGACCCAGTACTTC. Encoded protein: CASSEASKQETQYF.

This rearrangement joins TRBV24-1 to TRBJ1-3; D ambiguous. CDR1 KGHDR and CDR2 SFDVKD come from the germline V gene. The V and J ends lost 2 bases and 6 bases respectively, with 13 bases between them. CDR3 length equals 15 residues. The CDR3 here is CATSDSRRTENTIYF. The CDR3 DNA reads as TGTGCCACCAGTGATTCCCGGAGGACTGAAAACACCATATATTTT.

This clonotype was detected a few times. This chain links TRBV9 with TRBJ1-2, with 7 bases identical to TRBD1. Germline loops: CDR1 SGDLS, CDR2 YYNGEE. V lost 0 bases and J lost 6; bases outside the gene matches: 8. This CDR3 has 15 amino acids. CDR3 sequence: CASSVDATGSDGYTF. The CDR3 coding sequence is TGTGCCAGCAGCGTAGATGCGACAGGGAGTGATGGCTACACCTTC. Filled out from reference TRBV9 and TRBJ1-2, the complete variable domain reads DSGVTQTPKHLITATGQRVTLRCSPRSGDLSVYWYQQSLDQGLQFLIQYYNGEERAKGNILERFSAQQFPDLHSELNLSSLELGDSALYFCASSVDATGSDGYTFGSGTRLTVV.

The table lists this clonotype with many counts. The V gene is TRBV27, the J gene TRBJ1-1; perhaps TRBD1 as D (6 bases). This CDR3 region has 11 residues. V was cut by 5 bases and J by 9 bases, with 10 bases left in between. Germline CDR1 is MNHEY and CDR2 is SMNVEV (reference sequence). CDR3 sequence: CASSGRGQAFF. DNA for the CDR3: TGTGCCAGCAGTGGCAGGGGACAAGCTTTCTTT.

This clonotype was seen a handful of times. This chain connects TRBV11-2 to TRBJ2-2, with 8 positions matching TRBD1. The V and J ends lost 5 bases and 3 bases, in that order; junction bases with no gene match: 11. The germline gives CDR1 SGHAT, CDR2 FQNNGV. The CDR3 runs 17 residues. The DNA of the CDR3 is TGTGCCAGCAGCCCCCCCCGGACAGGGTTGGACACCGGGGAGCTGTTTTTT. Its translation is CASSPPRTGLDTGELFF.

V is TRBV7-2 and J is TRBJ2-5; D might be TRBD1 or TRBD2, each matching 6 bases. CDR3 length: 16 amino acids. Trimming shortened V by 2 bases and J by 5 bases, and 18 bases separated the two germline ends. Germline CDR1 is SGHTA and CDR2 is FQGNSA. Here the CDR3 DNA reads TGTGCCAGCAGCTTAATAGTTTTCGGGGGCCGTGAGACCCAGTACTTC. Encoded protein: CASSLIVFGGRETQYF.

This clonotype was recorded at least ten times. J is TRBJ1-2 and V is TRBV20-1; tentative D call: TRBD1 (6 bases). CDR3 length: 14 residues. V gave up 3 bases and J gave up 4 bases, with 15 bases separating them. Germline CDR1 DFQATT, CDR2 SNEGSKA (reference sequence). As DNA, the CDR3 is TGCAGTGCTAGCGTTACAGGGACTTCCTATGGCTACACCTTC. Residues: CSASVTGTSYGYTF.

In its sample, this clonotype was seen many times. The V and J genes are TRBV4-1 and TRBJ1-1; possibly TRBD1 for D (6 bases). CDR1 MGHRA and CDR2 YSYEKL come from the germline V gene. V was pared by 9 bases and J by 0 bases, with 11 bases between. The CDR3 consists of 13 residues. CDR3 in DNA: TGCGCCAGTGGACAGTATATGAACACTGAAGCTTTCTTT. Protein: CASGQYMNTEAFF.

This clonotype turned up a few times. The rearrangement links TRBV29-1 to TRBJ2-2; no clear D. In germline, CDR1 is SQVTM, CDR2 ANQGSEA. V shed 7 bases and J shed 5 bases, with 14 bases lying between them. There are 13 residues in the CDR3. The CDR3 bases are TGCAGCGCCACACTGCCCCTGACCGGGGAGCTGTTTTTT. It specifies CSATLPLTGELFF.

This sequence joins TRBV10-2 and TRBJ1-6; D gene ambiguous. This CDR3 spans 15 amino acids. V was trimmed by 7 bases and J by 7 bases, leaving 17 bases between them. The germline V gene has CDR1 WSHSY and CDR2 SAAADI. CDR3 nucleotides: TGCGCCAGCACGTCTGGGTCGAGGGAGAATTCACCCCTCCACTTT. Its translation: CASTSGSRENSPLHF.

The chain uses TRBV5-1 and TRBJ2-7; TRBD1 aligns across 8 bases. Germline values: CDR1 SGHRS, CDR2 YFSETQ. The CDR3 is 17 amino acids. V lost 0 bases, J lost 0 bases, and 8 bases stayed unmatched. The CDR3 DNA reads TGCGCCAGCAGCTTGGTAGAGGGGGACAGGACCTCCTACGAGCAGTACGTC. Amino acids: CASSLVEGDRTSYEQYV.

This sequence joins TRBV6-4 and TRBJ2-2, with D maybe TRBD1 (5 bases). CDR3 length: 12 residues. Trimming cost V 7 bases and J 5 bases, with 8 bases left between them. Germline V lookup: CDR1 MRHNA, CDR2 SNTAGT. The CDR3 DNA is TGTGCCAGCAACCCAGGGACCGGGGAGCTGTTTTTT. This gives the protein CASNPGTGELFF.

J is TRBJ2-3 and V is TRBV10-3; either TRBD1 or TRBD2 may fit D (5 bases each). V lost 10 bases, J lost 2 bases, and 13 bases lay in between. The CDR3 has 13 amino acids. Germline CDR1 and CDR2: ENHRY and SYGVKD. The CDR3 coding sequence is TGTGCCAGGTCCCGGGACCACACAGATACGCAGTATTTT. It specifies CARSRDHTDTQYF.

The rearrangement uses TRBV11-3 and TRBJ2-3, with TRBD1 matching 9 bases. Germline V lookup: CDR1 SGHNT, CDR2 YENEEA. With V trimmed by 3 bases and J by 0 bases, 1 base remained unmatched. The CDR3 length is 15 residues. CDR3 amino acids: CASSLGQGSTDTQYF. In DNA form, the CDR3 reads TGTGCCAGCAGCTTGGGACAGGGTAGCACAGATACGCAGTATTTT.

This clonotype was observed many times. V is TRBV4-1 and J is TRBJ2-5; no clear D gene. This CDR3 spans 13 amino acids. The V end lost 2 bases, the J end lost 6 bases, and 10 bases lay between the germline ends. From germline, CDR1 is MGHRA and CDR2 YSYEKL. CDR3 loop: CASSQLDPKTQYF. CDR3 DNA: TGCGCCAGCAGCCAACTAGATCCAAAGACCCAGTACTTC.